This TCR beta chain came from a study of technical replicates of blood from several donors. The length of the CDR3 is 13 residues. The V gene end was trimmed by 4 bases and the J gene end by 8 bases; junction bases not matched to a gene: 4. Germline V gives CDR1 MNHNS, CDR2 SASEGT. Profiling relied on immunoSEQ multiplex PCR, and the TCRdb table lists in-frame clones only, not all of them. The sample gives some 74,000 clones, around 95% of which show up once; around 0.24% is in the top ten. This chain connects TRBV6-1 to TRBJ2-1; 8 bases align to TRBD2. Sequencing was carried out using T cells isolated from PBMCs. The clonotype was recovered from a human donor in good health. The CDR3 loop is CASSVGLGDEQFF. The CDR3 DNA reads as TGTGCCAGCAGTGTGGGACTAGGCGATGAGCAGTTCTTC.